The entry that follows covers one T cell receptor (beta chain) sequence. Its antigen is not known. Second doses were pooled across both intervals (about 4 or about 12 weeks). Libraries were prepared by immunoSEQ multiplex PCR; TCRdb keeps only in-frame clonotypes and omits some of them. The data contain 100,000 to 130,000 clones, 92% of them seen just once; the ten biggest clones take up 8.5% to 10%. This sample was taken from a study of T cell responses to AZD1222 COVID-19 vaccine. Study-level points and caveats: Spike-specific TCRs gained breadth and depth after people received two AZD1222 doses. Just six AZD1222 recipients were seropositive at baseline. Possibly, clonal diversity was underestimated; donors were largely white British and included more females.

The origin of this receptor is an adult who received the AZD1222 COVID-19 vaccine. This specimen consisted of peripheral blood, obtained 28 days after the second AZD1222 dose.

CDR3 in DNA: TGTGCCAGTAATCCATCGACAGGGAACTACGAGCAGTACTTC. Translating it yields CASNPSTGNYEQYF. The J gene is TRBJ2-7, the V gene TRBV19, with 7 nucleotides matching TRBD1. Losses at the gene ends were 7 bases for V and 3 bases for J; bases not matched to a gene: 9. The CDR3 totals 14 residues. Germline V gene data show CDR1 as LNHDA and CDR2 as SQIVND (reference sequence).